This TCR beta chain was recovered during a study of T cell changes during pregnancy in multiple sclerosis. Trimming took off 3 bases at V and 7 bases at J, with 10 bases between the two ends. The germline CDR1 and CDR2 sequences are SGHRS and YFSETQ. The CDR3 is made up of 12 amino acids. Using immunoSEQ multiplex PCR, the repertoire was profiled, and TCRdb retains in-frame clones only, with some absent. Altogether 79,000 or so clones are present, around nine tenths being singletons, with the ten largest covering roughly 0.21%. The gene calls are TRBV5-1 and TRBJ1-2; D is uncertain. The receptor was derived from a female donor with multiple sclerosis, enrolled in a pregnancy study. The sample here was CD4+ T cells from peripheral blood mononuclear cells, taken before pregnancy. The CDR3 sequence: CASSSRRVGYTF. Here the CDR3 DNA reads TGCGCCAGCAGCTCGAGGCGGGTTGGCTACACCTTC.